This T cell receptor beta chain was found in a study of blood T cells in healthy people across ages. Study-wide findings and caveats: Per-million-T-cell TCR beta diversity fell roughly linearly with age. The unknown donor CMV status may have confounded expanded clonotype changes.

Primed by a sample-barcoded 5' primer and a J-beta primer mix, a second PCR proceeded for about 6 to 12 cycles. Each cDNA molecule was tagged by a template-switch adaptor with 12 random nucleotides. Each CDR3 protein gets one entry after TCRdb re-called the 5' RACE reads with MiXCR. This sample has 800,000 or so distinct CDR3 sequences, with more than 35% found just once. Concerning this clonotype itself: Its antigen remains unidentified.

CDR1 is LGHNA, CDR2 YNFKEQ, per germline. The CDR3 runs to 16 residues. The junction had 9 bases not matched to a gene; V was cut back by 4 bases and J by 3 bases. Those donating, healthy Caucasian individuals from Russia, were aged about 6 to 100. Material: blood. This receptor was obtained from a man older than 75 in good health. J is TRBJ2-3 and V is TRBV4-2, with 8 bases identical to TRBD2. The chain's CDR3 is CASSPYSGRVTDTQYF. For the CDR3, the DNA is TGTGCCAGCAGCCCGTACAGCGGGAGAGTGACAGATACGCAGTATTTT.